The clone carrying this TCR beta chain appeared many times. The antigen is unknown. Construction of the TCRbeta library involved unique molecular identifiers. Using its own MiXCR run on the PCR reads, TCRdb lists one record per CDR3 protein. The sample records about 210,000 distinct CDR3 sequences, more than 15% being singletons. Per germline, CDR1 SQVTM and CDR2 ANQGSEA. This CDR3 region has 13 residues. J gave up 8 bases and V 7 bases, and 11 bases lay outside the gene matches. These data are taken from a study of T-cell reconstitution after alpha-beta-depleted transplantation in children. General study points: The origin of alpha-beta T cells about two months after transplant was reportedly several hundred expanded graft clones.

The chain uses TRBV29-1 and TRBJ2-1; 7 nucleotides match TRBD2. This receptor was obtained from a male patient aged 2-9 years who had a stem cell transplant for acute lymphoblastic leukemia, so the T cells may come from the graft donor. The specimen comprised PBMCs, mostly from graft donor cells, sampled 360 days after TCRalphabeta/CD19-depleted stem cell transplant. The CDR3 nucleotides are TGCAGCGCTTGGACTAGTAGGAGCGATGAGCAGTTCTTC. Translated, it gives CSAWTSRSDEQFF.